This T cell receptor (beta chain) was recovered during a study of post-analysis software for immune sequencing data. Study details: Relapsing-remitting, secondary progressive and progressive-relapsing multiple sclerosis courses were included. Whole-study findings and limits: TRBV5-6, TRBV5-1 and TRBV20-1 belonged to a set of roughly five TRBV segments that were more frequent in patients than controls. Controls' normalized Chao1 diversity significantly exceeded that of multiple sclerosis patients.

The library was made from cDNA and included unique molecular identifiers. TCRdb processed the PCR reads anew with MiXCR; each CDR3 protein has one entry. The sample carries under 200,000 distinct CDR3 sequences, around 29% recorded once. The table lists this clonotype with a few counts. Antigen specificity is unknown. The CDR3 extends over 20 amino acids. V shed 0 bases, J shed 3 bases, and the junction held 15 bases outside the gene matches. Germline values: CDR1 LNHNV, CDR2 YYDKDF (reference sequence). This chain connects TRBV15 to TRBJ2-1; 9 bases map to TRBD1. The source is a girl aged 2-17 years with multiple sclerosis. Sequencing was done on a sample of blood. This chain's CDR3 is CATSRDHRGSGTGFYNEQFF. The CDR3 DNA reads as TGTGCCACCAGCAGAGATCACCGGGGCTCCGGGACAGGGTTCTACAATGAGCAGTTCTTC.